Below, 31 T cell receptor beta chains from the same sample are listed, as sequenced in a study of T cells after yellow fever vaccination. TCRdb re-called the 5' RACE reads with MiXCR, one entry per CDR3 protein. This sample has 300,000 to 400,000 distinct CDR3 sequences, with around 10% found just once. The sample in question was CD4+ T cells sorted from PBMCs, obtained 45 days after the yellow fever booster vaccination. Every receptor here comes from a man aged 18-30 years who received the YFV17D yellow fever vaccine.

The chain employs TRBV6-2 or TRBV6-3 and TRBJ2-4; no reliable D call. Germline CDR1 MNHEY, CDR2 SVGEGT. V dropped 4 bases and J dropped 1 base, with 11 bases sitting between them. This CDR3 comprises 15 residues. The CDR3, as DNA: TGTGCCAGCAGTTTCGGCGGAACGGCCAAAAACATTCAGTACTTC. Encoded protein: CASSFGGTAKNIQYF.

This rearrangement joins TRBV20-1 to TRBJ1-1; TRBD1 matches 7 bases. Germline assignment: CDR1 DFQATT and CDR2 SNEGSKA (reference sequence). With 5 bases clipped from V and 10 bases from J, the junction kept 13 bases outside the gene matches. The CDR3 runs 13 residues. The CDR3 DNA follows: TGCAGTGCTTCCCGGACAGGAGTATCGCGAGCTTTCTTT. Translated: CSASRTGVSRAFF.

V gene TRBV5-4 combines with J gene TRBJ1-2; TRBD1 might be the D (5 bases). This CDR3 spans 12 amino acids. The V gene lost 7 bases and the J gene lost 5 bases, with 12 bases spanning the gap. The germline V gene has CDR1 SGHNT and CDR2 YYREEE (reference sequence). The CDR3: CASGRDAYGYTF. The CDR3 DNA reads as TGTGCCAGCGGCCGGGACGCTTATGGCTACACCTTC.

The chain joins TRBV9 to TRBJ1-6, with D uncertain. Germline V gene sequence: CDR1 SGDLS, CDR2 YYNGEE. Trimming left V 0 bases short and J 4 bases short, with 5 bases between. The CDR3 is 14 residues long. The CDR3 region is CASSVDSYNSPLHF. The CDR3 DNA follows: TGTGCCAGCAGCGTAGACAGTTATAATTCACCCCTCCACTTT.

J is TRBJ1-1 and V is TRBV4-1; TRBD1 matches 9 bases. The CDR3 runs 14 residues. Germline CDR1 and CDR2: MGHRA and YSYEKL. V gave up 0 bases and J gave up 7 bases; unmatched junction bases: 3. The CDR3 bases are TGCGCCAGCAGCCAAGATGGGGGACAGGGTGAAGCTTTCTTT. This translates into CASSQDGGQGEAFF.

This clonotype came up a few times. The CDR3 sequence is CASSGAGTLNV. The CDR3 DNA sequence: TGTGCCAGCAGTGGGGCCGGGACACTTAACGTC. J is TRBJ2-7 and V is TRBV6-1; perhaps TRBD1 as D (6 bases). This CDR3 has 11 residues. The germline V gene has CDR1 MNHNS and CDR2 SASEGT.

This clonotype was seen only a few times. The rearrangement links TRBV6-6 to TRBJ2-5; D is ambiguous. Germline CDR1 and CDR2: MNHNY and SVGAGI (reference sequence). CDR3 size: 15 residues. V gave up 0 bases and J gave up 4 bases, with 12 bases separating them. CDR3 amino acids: CASSYSSRTGETQYF. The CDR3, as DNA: TGTGCCAGCAGTTACTCTTCCAGGACGGGAGAGACCCAGTACTTC.

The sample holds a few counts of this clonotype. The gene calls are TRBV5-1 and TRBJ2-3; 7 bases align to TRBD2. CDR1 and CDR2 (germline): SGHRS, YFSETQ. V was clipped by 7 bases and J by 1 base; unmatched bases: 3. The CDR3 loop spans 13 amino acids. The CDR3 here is CASQAGGTDTQYF. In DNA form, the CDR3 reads TGCGCCAGCCAGGCGGGGGGCACAGATACGCAGTATTTT.

CDR3 nucleotide sequence: TGTGCCATGGGACGGGACGGCGGTGAGCAGTTCTTC. Its translation is CAMGRDGGEQFF. J is TRBJ2-1 and V is TRBV10-3; D assignment may be TRBD1 or TRBD2 (5 bases each). Trimming removed 9 bases from V and 9 bases from J, with 15 bases in between. CDR1 is ENHRY, CDR2 SYGVKD, per germline. The CDR3 is 12 amino acids.

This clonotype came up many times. In DNA, the CDR3 is TGTGCCAGCACCTCAGGTTTGACCCTCCACTTT. It specifies CASTSGLTLHF. This chain connects TRBV6-5 to TRBJ1-6; D gene ambiguous. The V and J ends lost 7 bases and 14 bases respectively, with 12 bases between them. This CDR3 comprises 11 residues. Germline loops: CDR1 MNHEY, CDR2 SVGAGI.

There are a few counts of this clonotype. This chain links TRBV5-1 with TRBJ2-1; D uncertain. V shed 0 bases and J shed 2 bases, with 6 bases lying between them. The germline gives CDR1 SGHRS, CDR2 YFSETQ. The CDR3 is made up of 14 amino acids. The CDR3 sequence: CASSLVSPYNEQFF. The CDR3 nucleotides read TGCGCCAGCAGCTTGGTCAGTCCCTACAATGAGCAGTTCTTC. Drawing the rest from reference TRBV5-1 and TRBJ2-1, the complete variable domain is KAGVTQTPRYLIKTRGQQVTLSCSPISGHRSVSWYQQTPGQGLQFLFEYFSETQRNKGNFPGRFSGRQFSNSRSEMNVSTLELGDSALYLCASSLVSPYNEQFFGPGTRLTVL.

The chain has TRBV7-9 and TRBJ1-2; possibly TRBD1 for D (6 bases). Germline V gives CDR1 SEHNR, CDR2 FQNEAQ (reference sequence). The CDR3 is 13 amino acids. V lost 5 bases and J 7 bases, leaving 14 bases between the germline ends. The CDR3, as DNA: TGTGCCAGCAGCCTCGACAGGCGATTTGGCTACACCTTC. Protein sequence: CASSLDRRFGYTF.

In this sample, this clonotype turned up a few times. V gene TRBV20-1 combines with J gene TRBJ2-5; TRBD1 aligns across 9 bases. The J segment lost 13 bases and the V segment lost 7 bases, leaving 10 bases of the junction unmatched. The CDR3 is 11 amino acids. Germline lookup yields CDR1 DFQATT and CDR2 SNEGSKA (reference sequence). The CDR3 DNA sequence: TGCAGTGGCCCGGACAGGGGCCAGGGGTACTTC. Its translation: CSGPDRGQGYF.

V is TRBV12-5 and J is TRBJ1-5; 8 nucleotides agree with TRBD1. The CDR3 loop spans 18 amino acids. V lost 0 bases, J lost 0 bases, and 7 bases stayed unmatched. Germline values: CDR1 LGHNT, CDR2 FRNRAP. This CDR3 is CASGLVLGGQDSNQPQHF. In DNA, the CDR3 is TGTGCTAGTGGTTTGGTATTAGGGGGACAGGATAGCAATCAGCCCCAGCATTTT.

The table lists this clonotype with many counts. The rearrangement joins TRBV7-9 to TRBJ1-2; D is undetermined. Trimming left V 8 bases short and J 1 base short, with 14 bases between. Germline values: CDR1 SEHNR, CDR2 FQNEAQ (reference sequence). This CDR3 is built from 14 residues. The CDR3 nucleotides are TGTGCCAGCTCGGGTGGGGTTCATAACTATGGCTACACCTTC. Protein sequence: CASSGGVHNYGYTF.

The CDR3 region has the DNA TGCGCCAGCGCACTAGGGACAGGGAGAAACACTGAAGCTTTCTTT. This gives the protein CASALGTGRNTEAFF. The genes are TRBV4-3 and TRBJ1-1; TRBD1 matches 9 bases. The CDR3 runs 15 residues. From germline, CDR1 is LGHNA and CDR2 YSLEER. The ends lost 8 bases at V and 2 bases at J; junction bases unmatched: 9.

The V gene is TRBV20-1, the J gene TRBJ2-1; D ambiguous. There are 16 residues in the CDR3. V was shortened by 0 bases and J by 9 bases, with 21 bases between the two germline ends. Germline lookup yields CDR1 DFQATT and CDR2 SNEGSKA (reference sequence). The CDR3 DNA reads TGCAGTGCTAGAGATGTAGGGCTTTCCCATATGGGTGAGCAGTTCTTC. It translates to CSARDVGLSHMGEQFF.

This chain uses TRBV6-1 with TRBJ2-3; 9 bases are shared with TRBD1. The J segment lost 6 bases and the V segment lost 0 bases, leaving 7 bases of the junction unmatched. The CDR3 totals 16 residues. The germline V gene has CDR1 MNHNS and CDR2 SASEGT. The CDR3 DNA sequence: TGTGCCAGCAGTGAAGCAACAGGGGGCCTCGGTGATACGCAGTATTTT. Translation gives CASSEATGGLGDTQYF.

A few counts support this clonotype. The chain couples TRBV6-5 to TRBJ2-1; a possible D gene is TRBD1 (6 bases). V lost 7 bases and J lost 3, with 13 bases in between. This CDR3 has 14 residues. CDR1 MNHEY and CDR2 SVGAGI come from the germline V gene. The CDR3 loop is CASTPRQDYNEQFF. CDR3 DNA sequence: TGTGCCAGCACCCCTAGACAGGACTACAATGAGCAGTTCTTC.

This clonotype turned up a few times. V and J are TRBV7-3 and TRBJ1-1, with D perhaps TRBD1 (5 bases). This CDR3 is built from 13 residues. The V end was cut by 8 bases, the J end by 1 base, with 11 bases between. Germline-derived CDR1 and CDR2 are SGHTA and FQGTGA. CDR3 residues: CASATGANTEAFF. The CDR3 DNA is TGTGCCAGCGCAACTGGGGCGAACACTGAAGCTTTCTTT.

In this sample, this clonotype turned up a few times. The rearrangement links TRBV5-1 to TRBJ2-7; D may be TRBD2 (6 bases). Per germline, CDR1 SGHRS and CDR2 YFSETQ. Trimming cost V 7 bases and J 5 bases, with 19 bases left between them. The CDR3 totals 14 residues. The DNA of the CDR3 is TGCGCCAGCCGAGCCGAAGCGGAGGGAGACGAGCAGTACGTC. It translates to CASRAEAEGDEQYV.

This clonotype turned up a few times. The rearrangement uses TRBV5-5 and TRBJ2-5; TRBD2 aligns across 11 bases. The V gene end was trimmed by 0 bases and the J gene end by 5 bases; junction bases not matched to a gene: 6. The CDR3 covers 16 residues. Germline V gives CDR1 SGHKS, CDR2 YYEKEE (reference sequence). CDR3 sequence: CASSLGLAGGGETQYF. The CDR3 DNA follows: TGTGCCAGCAGCTTGGGGCTAGCGGGGGGCGGTGAGACCCAGTACTTC.

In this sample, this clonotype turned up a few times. In nucleotides, the CDR3 is TGTGCCAGCAGCGCCACCCGGGACAGGGCACCGGTACGCATTGGGCAGTACGTC. Translating it yields CASSATRDRAPVRIGQYV. The V call is TRBV7-8, the J call TRBJ2-7, with 9 bases aligning to TRBD1. The CDR3 covers 18 residues. Trimming at V came to 5 bases and at J to 9 bases, leaving 23 bases not matched to a gene. Germline values: CDR1 SGHVS, CDR2 FQNEAQ.

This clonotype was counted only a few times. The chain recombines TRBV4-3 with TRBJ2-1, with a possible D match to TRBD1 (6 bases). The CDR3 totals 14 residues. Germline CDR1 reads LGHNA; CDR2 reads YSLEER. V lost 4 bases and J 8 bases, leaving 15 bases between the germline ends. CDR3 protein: CASSLALGADEQFF. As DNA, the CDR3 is TGCGCCAGCAGCCTGGCACTGGGGGCCGATGAGCAGTTCTTC.

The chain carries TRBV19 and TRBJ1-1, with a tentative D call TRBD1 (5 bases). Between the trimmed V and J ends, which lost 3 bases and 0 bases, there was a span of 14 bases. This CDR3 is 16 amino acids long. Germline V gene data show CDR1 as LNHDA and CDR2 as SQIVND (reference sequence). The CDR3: CASSIGPGGMNTEAFF. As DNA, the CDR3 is TGTGCCAGTAGTATCGGTCCGGGGGGAATGAACACTGAAGCTTTCTTT. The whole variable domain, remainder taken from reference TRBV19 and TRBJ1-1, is DGGITQSPKYLFRKEGQNVTLSCEQNLNHDAMYWYRQDPGQGLRLIYYSQIVNDFQKGDIAEGYSVSREKKESFPLTVTSAQKNPTAFYLCASSIGPGGMNTEAFFGQGTRLTVV.

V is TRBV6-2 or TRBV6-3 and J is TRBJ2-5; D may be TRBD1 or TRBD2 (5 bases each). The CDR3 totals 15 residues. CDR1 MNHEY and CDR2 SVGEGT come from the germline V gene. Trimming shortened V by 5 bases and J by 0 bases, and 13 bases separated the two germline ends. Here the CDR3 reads CASSIQGEYQETQYF. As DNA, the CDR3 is TGTGCCAGCAGTATCCAAGGGGAGTACCAAGAGACCCAGTACTTC.

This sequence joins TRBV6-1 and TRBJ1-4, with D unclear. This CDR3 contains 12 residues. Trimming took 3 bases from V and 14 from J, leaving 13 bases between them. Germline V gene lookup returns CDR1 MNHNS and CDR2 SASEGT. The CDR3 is CASSDVGDGLFF. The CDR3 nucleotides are TGTGCCAGCAGTGATGTTGGGGATGGGCTGTTTTTT.

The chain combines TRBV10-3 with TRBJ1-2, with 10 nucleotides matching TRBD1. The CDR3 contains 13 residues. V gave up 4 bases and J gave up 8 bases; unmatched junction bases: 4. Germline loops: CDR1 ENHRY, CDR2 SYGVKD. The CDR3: CAISGGQGTGYTF. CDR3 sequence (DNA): TGTGCCATCAGTGGGGGACAGGGGACCGGCTACACCTTC.

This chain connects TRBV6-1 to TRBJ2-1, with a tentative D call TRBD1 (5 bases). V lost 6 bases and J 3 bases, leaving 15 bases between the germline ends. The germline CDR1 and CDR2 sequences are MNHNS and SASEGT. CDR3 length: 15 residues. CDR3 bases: TGTGCCAGCAGCCACACAGGTTTTTACTACAATGAGCAGTTCTTC. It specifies CASSHTGFYYNEQFF.

The CDR3 nucleotides are TGCGCCAGCAGCCCTAACGCGGGCATAAACACAGATACGCAGTATTTT. Its protein product is CASSPNAGINTDTQYF. The gene calls are TRBV4-1 and TRBJ2-3, with TRBD2 as a possible D gene (5 bases). The CDR3 has 16 residues. V lost 4 bases and J lost 2, with 16 bases in between. The V gene's germline CDR1 is MGHRA and CDR2 YSYEKL.

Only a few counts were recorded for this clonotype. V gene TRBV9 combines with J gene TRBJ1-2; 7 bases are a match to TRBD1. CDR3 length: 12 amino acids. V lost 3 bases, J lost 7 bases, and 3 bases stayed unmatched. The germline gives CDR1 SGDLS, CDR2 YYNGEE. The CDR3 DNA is TGTGCCAGCAGCGCCTACAGGGGTGGCTACACCTTC. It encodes CASSAYRGGYTF.